The 13 T cell receptor beta chains below were found in one sample sequenced in a study of shared clonotypes between healthy human individuals. CD45RO-negative, CCR7-positively selected cells formed the naive CD8 fraction, excluding terminally differentiated effector memory CD45RA+ cells. Only in-frame clones appear in the TCRdb table, and some are missing; sequencing was by immunoSEQ multiplex PCR. The table has about 2.1 million clones, just over 90% seen once. Sequencing was done on a sample of naive CD8+ T cells from PBMCs. The receptors come from a man aged 18 to 29 in good health. Some clones in this sample may be carry-over from other donors' samples.

The chain couples TRBV10-3 to TRBJ2-3; 8 bases align to TRBD2. Germline V gives CDR1 ENHRY, CDR2 SYGVKD. V shed 3 bases and J 8 bases; nucleotides not matched to a gene: 4. The CDR3 is 13 residues long. For the CDR3, the DNA is TGTGCCATCAGTGAAGGGACTAGGGTTACGCAGTATTTT. Translation: CAISEGTRVTQYF.

V usage is TRBV29-1 and J usage is TRBJ2-5; D gene uncertain. Germline CDR1 reads SQVTM; CDR2 reads ANQGSEA. V was clipped by 4 bases and J by 6 bases, with 15 bases between them. The CDR3 is made up of 13 amino acids. The CDR3 bases are TGCAGCGTTGTCTCGGATAGAAGTAAGACCCAGTACTTC. This encodes CSVVSDRSKTQYF.

This chain joins TRBV28 and TRBJ2-7, with TRBD2 matching 9 bases. The germline CDR1 and CDR2 sequences are MDHEN and SYDVKM. This CDR3 is built from 15 residues. The junction had 10 bases not matched to a gene; V was cut back by 6 bases and J by 4 bases. As DNA, the CDR3 is TGTGCCAGCAGACCTATAGCGGGAGCGACATACGAGCAGTACTTC. Translating gives CASRPIAGATYEQYF.

The V gene is TRBV7-9, the J gene TRBJ2-2; D is perhaps TRBD1 (6 bases). Germline CDR1 SEHNR, CDR2 FQNEAQ (reference sequence). Deletions cut 2 bases from V and 6 bases from J, with 13 bases between. This CDR3 comprises 15 residues. CDR3: CASSLPQGPPGELFF. As DNA, the CDR3 is TGTGCCAGCAGCTTACCGCAGGGGCCTCCCGGGGAGCTGTTTTTT.

In its sample, this clone was seen once. Other DNA sequences of this sample code for an identical CDR3. V and J are TRBV5-6 and TRBJ2-1; D is uncertain. Germline CDR1 SGHDT, CDR2 YYEEEE. The CDR3 contains 11 residues. The ends were cut back, 0 bases at V and 10 bases at J, with 5 bases in the middle. Here the CDR3 reads CASSLAREQFF. CDR3 nucleotides: TGTGCCAGCAGCTTGGCCAGGGAGCAGTTCTTC.

The rearrangement uses TRBV6-5 and TRBJ2-2, with 8 nucleotides matching TRBD1. The CDR3 has 15 amino acids. Trimming at V came to 7 bases and at J to 4 bases, leaving 8 bases not matched to a gene. CDR1 is MNHEY and CDR2 is SVGAGI in the germline V gene. The CDR3 region is CASTLTGEATGELFF. The CDR3 DNA reads as TGTGCCAGCACCCTGACAGGGGAGGCCACCGGGGAGCTGTTTTTT.

The chain is built from TRBV10-3 and TRBJ1-2; 7 bases map to TRBD1. J lost 4 bases, V lost 6 bases, and 11 bases had no gene match. The CDR3 is made up of 15 amino acids. Germline lookup yields CDR1 ENHRY and CDR2 SYGVKD. CDR3 DNA sequence: TGTGCCATCAGGACGCAGACAGGGACCAGCTATGGCTACACCTTC. Translating it yields CAIRTQTGTSYGYTF.

The J gene is TRBJ1-2, the V gene TRBV27; the D is unclear. Between the trimmed V and J ends, which lost 2 bases and 4 bases, there was a span of 11 bases. The germline gives CDR1 MNHEY, CDR2 SMNVEV (reference sequence). The CDR3 contains 14 residues. CDR3 loop: CASSLTGSTYGYTF. CDR3 DNA sequence: TGTGCCAGCAGTTTAACGGGCAGTACCTATGGCTACACCTTC.

This clone has just one count. This chain joins TRBV27 and TRBJ2-7, with 8 bases lining up with TRBD1. The CDR3 covers 14 residues. V lost 8 bases and J lost 3; bases outside the gene matches: 9. The germline V gene has CDR1 MNHEY and CDR2 SMNVEV (reference sequence). Written as DNA, the CDR3 is TGTGCCAGCCACGTAACCGGGACAGGCTACGAGCAGTACTTC. Protein: CASHVTGTGYEQYF.

The V and J genes are TRBV5-4 and TRBJ1-1; D not resolved. CDR1 is SGHNT and CDR2 is YYREEE in the germline V gene (reference sequence). The CDR3 loop spans 13 amino acids. V was pared by 0 bases and J by 6 bases, with 9 bases between. The CDR3 region is CASSLGPNAEAFF. DNA of the CDR3: TGTGCCAGCAGCTTGGGTCCAAACGCTGAAGCTTTCTTT.

Concerning this clone itself: The sample holds other DNA sequences that translate to the same CDR3. The chain links TRBV5-6 to TRBJ1-1; the match to TRBD1 covers 8 bases. There are 14 residues in the CDR3. Germline V CDR1 and CDR2: SGHDT, YYEEEE. Losses at the gene ends were 3 bases for V and 0 bases for J; bases not matched to a gene: 1. CDR3 sequence: CASSWDRLNTEAFF. CDR3 bases: TGTGCCAGCAGCTGGGACAGGCTGAACACTGAAGCTTTCTTT.

The rearrangement joins TRBV5-6 to TRBJ1-1; TRBD1 matches at 7 bases. Germline V CDR1 and CDR2: SGHDT, YYEEEE. J lost 6 bases, V lost 4 bases, and 3 bases had no gene match. The CDR3 runs 12 residues. CDR3 sequence: CASSHTGAEAFF. The DNA for the CDR3 is TGTGCCAGCAGCCATACAGGGGCTGAAGCTTTCTTT. Full variable domain (rest looked up from reference TRBV5-6 and TRBJ1-1): DAGVTQSPTHLIKTRGQQVTLRCSPKSGHDTVSWYQQALGQGPQFIFQYYEEEERQRGNFPDRFSGHQFPNYSSELNVNALLLGDSALYLCASSHTGAEAFFGQGTRLTVV.

The chain has TRBV7-9 and TRBJ2-2; 7 bases align to TRBD2. The CDR3 has 17 amino acids. Trimming removed 1 base from V and 0 bases from J; junction bases left unmatched: 5. Germline loops: CDR1 SEHNR, CDR2 FQNEAQ (reference sequence). The CDR3 sequence is CASSLVAGAPNTGELFF. DNA for the CDR3: TGTGCCAGCAGCTTAGTGGCGGGAGCCCCGAACACCGGGGAGCTGTTTTTT.